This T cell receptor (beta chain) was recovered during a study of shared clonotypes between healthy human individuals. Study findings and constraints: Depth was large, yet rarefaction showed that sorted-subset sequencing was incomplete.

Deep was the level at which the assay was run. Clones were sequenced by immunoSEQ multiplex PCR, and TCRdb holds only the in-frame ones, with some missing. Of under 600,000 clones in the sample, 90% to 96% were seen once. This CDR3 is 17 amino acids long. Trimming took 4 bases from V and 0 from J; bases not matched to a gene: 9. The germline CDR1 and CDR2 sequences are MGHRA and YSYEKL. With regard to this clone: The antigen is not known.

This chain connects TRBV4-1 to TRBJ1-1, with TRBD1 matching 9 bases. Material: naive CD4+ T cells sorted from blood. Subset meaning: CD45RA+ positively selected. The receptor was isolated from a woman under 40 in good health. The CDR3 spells CASSPGTGSGVNTEAFF. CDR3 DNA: TGCGCCAGCAGCCCCGGGACAGGGTCAGGAGTGAACACTGAAGCTTTCTTT.